Listed below are T cell receptor beta chains from one sample, sequenced in a study of cytomegalovirus exposure and HLA in healthy donors. Method: immunoSEQ multiplex PCR; TCRdb's copy keeps in-frame clones and lacks some. The table lists roughly 180,000 clones, under 85% of them singletons. Sequencing used PBMCs. Every receptor here comes from a man aged 18 to 30 in good health and CMV-seronegative. Both conserved end residues are part of each CDR3. The D gene is left open where the match is weak. Rows may omit the clone size; those that give it use once, few, many or a size class.

len	d_gene	v_gene	j_gene	abundance	CDR3nt	CDR3aa
14	TRBD1	TRBV19	TRBJ2-3	NA	TGTGCCAGTAGTATAGGATTGACAGGGGATACGCAGTATTTT	CASSIGLTGDTQYF
15	NA	TRBV5-4	TRBJ1-1	few	TGTGCCAGCAGCTTGAAAGCGGACAGCTACACTGAAGCTTTCTTT	CASSLKADSYTEAFF
15	TRBD1	TRBV6-6	TRBJ1-5	NA	TGTGCCAGCAGCTGGGACAGGGGCGGCAATCAGCCCCAGCATTTT	CASSWDRGGNQPQHF
15	NA	TRBV5-1	TRBJ2-1	NA	TGCGCCAGCAGCTTGGGGGCCACAGGGTACAATGAGCAGTTCTTC	CASSLGATGYNEQFF
16	NA	TRBV5-1	TRBJ2-2	NA	TGCGCCAGCAGCCAATTAAGGGACACCCGGGCCGGGGAGCTGTTTTTT	CASSQLRDTRAGELFF
16	NA	TRBV4-1	TRBJ2-2	NA	TGCGCCAGCAGCCAAGCACGAGGGTTTGGTACCGGGGAGCTGTTTTTT	CASSQARGFGTGELFF
15	TRBD1	TRBV27	TRBJ1-3	NA	TGTGCCAGCAGTTTACAGGGGGCGAGGGGAAACACCATATATTTT	CASSLQGARGNTIYF
13	NA	TRBV7-3	TRBJ2-3	NA	TGTGCCAGCAGCTGGGCTATCACAGATACGCAGTATTTT	CASSWAITDTQYF
15	NA	TRBV5-6	TRBJ2-5	NA	TGTGCCAGCAGCCACCCAGGCGGGGCCAAAGAGACCCAGTACTTC	CASSHPGGAKETQYF
14	NA	TRBV15	TRBJ1-5	NA	TGTGCCACCAGCAGAGAGAACCGGGGGGGGACCCAGCATTTT	CATSRENRGGTQHF
15	NA	TRBV7-9	TRBJ2-5	NA	TGTGCCAGCAGCTTAGCGCTAGGGGGTGGAGAGACCCAGTACTTC	CASSLALGGGETQYF
13	NA	TRBV9	TRBJ1-5	NA	TGTGCCAGCAGCGTAGGCCAGGGCCAGCCCCAGCATTTT	CASSVGQGQPQHF
18	NA	TRBV28	TRBJ2-1	NA	TGTGCCAGCAGTAAGGCGGGCATCCTCTCGGGTTCCTACAATGAGCAGTTCTTC	CASSKAGILSGSYNEQFF
17	TRBD1	TRBV14	TRBJ2-7	NA	TGTGCCAGCAGCCAAAAGCCCACCCGACAGGGGAACTACGAGCAGTACTTC	CASSQKPTRQGNYEQYF
16	TRBD2	TRBV28	TRBJ2-7	NA	TGTGCCAGCAGTTCGGGACTAGCTTCCTCTTATTACGAGCAGTACTTC	CASSSGLASSYYEQYF
14	TRBD1	TRBV5-6	TRBJ1-6	NA	TGTGCCAGCAGCGAGGGACAGTCGAATTCACCCCTCCACTTT	CASSEGQSNSPLHF
14	TRBD2	TRBV9	TRBJ2-7	once	TGTGCCAGCAGCGTGGGGGGGGGAGCCTACGAGCAGTACTTC	CASSVGGGAYEQYF
13	NA	TRBV10-3	TRBJ2-1	NA	TGTGCCATCAGTAACACAGGGAACAATGAGCAGTTCTTC	CAISNTGNNEQFF
12	TRBD1	TRBV2	TRBJ2-5	NA	TGTGCCAGCAGGGGACAGGGGACCGCATTTTACTTC	CASRGQGTAFYF
13	TRBD2	TRBV6-1	TRBJ2-2	NA	TGTGCCCACCGACTAGCGGGCGCCGGGGAGCTGTTTTTT	CAHRLAGAGELFF
14	NA	TRBV7-9	TRBJ1-4	NA	TGTTCCAGCAGAGGCGGCACTACTAATGAAAAACTGTTTTTT	CSSRGGTTNEKLFF
12	NA	TRBV6-1	TRBJ2-2	NA	TGTGCCAGCAGGCAGGAGGGCGGGGAGCTGTTTTTT	CASRQEGGELFF
13	TRBD1	TRBV6-6	TRBJ1-5	NA	TGTGCCAGTTTTGGACAGGGTCGCCAGCCCCAGCATTTT	CASFGQGRQPQHF
16	NA	TRBV7-6	TRBJ1-1	NA	TGTGCCAGCAGCCCGCTGCCGGGACATATGAACACTGAAGCTTTCTTT	CASSPLPGHMNTEAFF
14	NA	TRBV5-1	TRBJ2-7	NA	TGCGCCAGCAGCTTAAGTCAGGGGCGATACGAGCAGTACTTC	CASSLSQGRYEQYF